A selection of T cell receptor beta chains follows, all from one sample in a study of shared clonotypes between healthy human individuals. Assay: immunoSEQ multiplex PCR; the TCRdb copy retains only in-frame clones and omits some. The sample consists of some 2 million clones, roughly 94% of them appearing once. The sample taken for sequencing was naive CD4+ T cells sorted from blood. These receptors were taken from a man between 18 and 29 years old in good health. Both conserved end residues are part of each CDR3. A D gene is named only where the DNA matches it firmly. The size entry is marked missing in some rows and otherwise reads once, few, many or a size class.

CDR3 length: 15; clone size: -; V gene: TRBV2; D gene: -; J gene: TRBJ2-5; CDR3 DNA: TGTGCCACCGCTTTCGGCGGAGGGGGCCAAGAGACCCAGTACTTC; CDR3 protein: CATAFGGGGQETQYF
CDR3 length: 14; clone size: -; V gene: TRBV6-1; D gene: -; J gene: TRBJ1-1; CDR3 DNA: TGTGCCAGCAGTGAAGTTGAGGGGATCTCTGAAGCTTTCTTT; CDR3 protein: CASSEVEGISEAFF
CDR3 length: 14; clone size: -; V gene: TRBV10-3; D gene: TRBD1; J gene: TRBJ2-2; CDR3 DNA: TGTGCCATCAGGGGACAGATAAACACCGGGGAGCTGTTTTTT; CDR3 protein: CAIRGQINTGELFF
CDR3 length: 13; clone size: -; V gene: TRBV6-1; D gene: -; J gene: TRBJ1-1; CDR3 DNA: TGTGCCAGCAGTGAAGCGTCCCGGTATCGAGCTTTCTTT; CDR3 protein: CASSEASRYRAFF
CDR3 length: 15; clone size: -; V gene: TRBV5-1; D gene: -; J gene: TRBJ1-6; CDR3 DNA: TGCGCCAGCAGCTTGGACCAGATCGATAATTCACCCCTCCACTTT; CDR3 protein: CASSLDQIDNSPLHF
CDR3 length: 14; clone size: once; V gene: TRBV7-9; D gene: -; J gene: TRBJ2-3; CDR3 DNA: TGTGCCAGCAGCCGCGGGACTCCCACAGATACGCAGTATTTT; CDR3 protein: CASSRGTPTDTQYF
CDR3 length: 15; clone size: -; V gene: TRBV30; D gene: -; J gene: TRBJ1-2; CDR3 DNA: TGTGCCTGGAGTGTACCCGAAATAGGTCTGGGCGGGATTGCCTTC; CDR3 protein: CAWSVPEIGLGGIAF
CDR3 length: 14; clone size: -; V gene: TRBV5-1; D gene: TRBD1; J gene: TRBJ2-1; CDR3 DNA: TGCGCCAGCAGTGTGTTAGGGGGCGGGAATGAGCAGTTCTTC; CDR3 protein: CASSVLGGGNEQFF
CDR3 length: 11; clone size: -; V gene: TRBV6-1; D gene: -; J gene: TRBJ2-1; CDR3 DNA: TGTGCCAGCAAATCCTACAATGAGCAGTTCTTC; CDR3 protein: CASKSYNEQFF
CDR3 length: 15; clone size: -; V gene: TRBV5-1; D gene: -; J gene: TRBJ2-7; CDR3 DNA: TGCGCCAGCGGAGAGGACGGTCAGAGCTCCTACGAGCAGTACTTC; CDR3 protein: CASGEDGQSSYEQYF
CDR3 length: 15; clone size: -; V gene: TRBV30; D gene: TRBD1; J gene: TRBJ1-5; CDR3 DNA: TGTGCCTGGAGTGTACAGGGGGCTAGCAATCAGCCCCAGCATTTT; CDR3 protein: CAWSVQGASNQPQHF
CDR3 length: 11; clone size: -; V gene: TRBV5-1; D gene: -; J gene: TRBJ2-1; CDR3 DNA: TGCGCCAGCAGCTCGACGGGTGAGCAGTTCTTC; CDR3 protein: CASSSTGEQFF
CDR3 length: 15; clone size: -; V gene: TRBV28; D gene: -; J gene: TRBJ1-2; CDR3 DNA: TGTGCCAGCAGTCCCCAGGATGTCGCCTGGGGTGGCTACACCTTC; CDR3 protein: CASSPQDVAWGGYTF
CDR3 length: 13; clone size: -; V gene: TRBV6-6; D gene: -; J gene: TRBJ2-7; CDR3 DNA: TGTGCCAGCACCGGGGACTTCTCCTACGAGCAGTACTTC; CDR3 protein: CASTGDFSYEQYF
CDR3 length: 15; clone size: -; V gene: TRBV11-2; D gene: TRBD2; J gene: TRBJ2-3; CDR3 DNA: TGTGCCAGCAGCTGGCGGGGGGCCGCGGCAGATACGCAGTATTTT; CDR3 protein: CASSWRGAAADTQYF
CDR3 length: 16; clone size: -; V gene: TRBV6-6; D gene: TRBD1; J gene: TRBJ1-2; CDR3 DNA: TGTGCCAGCAGTCCTCCGGGACAGGGGCGACCTATGGGCTACACCTTC; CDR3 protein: CASSPPGQGRPMGYTF
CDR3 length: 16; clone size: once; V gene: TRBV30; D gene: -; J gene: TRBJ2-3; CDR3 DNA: TGTGCCTGGAGTGTACGTGGGGGAGCCTGGCCAGATACGCAGTATTTT; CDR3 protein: CAWSVRGGAWPDTQYF
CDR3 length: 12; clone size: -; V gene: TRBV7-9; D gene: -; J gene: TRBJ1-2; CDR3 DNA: TGTGCCAGCAGCCCCGGTAACTATGGCTACACCTTC; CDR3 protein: CASSPGNYGYTF
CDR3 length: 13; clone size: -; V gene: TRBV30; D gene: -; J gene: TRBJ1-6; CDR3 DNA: TGTGCCTGGAAGGATGAGCCGGCATCACCCCTCCACTTT; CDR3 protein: CAWKDEPASPLHF
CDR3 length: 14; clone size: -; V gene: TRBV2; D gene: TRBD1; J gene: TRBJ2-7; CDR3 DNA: TGTGCCAGCAGGGGGACAGGGGTTTCCTACGAGCAGTACTTC; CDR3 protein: CASRGTGVSYEQYF
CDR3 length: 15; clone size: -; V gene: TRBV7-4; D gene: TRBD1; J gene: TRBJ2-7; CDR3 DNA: TGTGCCAGCAGCTTAGAGGACAGGGTCTACTACGAGCAGTACTTC; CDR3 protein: CASSLEDRVYYEQYF
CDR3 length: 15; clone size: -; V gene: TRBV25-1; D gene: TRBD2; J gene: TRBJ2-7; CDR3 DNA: TGTGCCAGCAGTGGAGGGAGAGGCGGGGGGACCGAGCAGTACTTC; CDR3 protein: CASSGGRGGGTEQYF
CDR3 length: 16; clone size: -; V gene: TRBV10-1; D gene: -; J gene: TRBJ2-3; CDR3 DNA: TGCGCCAGCAGCGGCGGGCGGCAGGGCCGCACAGATACGCAGTATTTT; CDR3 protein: CASSGGRQGRTDTQYF
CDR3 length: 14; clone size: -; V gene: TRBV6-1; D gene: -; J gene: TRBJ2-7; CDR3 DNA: TGTGCCAGCAACGGCCGTACAGGGCGAGACGAGCAGTACTTC; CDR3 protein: CASNGRTGRDEQYF
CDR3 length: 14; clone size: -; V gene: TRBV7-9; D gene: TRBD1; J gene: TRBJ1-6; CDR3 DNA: TGTGCCAGCAGCGCGACAGGGGATAATTCACCCCTCCACTTT; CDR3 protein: CASSATGDNSPLHF
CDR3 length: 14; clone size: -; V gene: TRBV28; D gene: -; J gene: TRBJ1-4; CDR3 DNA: TGTGCCAGCAGTCCTCCGAGGCAGATCCAAAAACTGTTTTTT; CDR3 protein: CASSPPRQIQKLFF
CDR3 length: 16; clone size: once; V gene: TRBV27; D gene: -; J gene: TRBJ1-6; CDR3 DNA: TGTGCCAGCAGTTTATCGATGAGGGGGGCGTATTCACCCCTCCACTTT; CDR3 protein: CASSLSMRGAYSPLHF
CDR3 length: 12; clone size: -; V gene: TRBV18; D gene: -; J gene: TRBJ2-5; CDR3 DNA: TGTGCCAGCTCTCGCCGGGAAGAGACCCAGTACTTC; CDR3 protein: CASSRREETQYF
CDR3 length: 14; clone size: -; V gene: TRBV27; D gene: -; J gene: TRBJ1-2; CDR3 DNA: TGTGCCAGCAGTCGGGGAGGGTCTTCTTATGGCTACACCTTC; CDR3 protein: CASSRGGSSYGYTF
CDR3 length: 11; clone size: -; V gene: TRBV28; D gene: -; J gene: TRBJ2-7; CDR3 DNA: TGTGCCAGCAGTACCCCTGGCGAGCAGTACTTC; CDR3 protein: CASSTPGEQYF
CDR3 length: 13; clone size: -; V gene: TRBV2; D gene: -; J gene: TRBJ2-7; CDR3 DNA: TGTGCCAGCAGTGTAGGCAGGACCTACGAGCAGTACTTC; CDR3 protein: CASSVGRTYEQYF
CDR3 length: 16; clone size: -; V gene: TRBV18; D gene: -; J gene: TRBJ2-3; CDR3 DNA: TGTGCCAGCTCACCATTCGAGGGGGGGCTCCCAGATACGCAGTATTTT; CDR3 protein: CASSPFEGGLPDTQYF
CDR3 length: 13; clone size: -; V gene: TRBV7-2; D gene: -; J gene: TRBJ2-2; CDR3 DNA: TGTGCCAGCAGCTTGCGAAACACCGGGGAGCTGTTTTTT; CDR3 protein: CASSLRNTGELFF
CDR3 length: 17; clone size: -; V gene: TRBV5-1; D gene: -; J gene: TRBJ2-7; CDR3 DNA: TGCGCCAGCAGCTTAGGAGAAAACAGGGACATCTCCTACGAGCAGTACTTC; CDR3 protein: CASSLGENRDISYEQYF